A selection of T cell receptor beta chains follows, all from one sample in a study of blood T cells in healthy people across ages. TCRdb analysed the 5' RACE reads with MiXCR anew, one entry per CDR3 protein. The sample consists of 650,000 to 1,000,000 distinct CDR3 sequences, under 40% of them appearing once. The sample comprised blood. The receptors here all came from a man aged 18 to 29 in good health. Both conserved end residues are part of each CDR3.

V gene	J gene	CDR3 protein
TRBV7-2	TRBJ2-7	CASTPSEGAKHSYEQYF
TRBV7-9	TRBJ2-1	CASSLVRSYNEQFF
TRBV15	TRBJ2-4	CATSRSLAGGSNIQYF
TRBV10-3	TRBJ2-5	CAISGTVQETQYF
TRBV25-1	TRBJ2-5	CASTKGLANQETQYF
TRBV12-3/TRBV12-4	TRBJ1-2	CASASAGFGYTF
TRBV20-1	TRBJ2-7	CSASWASGGNNYEQYF
TRBV20-1	TRBJ2-3	CSAYDSSLTDTQYF
TRBV6-2/TRBV6-3	TRBJ1-2	CASSYGAGDGYTF
TRBV5-1	TRBJ2-3	CATTVNPGSTDTQYF
TRBV7-9	TRBJ2-3	CASSSTGLEHSTDTQYF